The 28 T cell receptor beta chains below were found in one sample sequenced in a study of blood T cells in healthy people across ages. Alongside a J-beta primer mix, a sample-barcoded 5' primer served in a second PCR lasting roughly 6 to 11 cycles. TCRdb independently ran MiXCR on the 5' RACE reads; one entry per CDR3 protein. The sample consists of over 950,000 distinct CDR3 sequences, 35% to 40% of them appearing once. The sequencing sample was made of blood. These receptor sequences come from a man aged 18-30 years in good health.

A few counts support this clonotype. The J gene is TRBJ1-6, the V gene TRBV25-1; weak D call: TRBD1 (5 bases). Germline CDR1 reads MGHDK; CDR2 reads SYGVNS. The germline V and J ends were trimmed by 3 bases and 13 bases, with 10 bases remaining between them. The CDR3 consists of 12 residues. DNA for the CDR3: TGTGCCAGCAGTGACGCAGGGTCGCCCCTCCACTTT. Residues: CASSDAGSPLHF.

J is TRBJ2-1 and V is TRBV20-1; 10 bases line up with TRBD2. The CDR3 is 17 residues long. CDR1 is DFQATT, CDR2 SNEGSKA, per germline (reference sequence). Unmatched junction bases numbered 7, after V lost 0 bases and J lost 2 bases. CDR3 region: CSARDISSGGPYNEQFF. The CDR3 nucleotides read TGCAGTGCTAGAGATATATCTAGCGGGGGCCCCTACAATGAGCAGTTCTTC.

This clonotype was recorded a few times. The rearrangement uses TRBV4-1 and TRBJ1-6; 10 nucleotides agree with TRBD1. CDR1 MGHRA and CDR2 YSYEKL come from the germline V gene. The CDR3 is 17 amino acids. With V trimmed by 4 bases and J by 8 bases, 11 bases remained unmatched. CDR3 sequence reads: CASSRSETGGLYSPLHF. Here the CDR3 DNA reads TGCGCCAGCAGCCGATCAGAGACAGGGGGCTTGTATTCACCCCTCCACTTT.

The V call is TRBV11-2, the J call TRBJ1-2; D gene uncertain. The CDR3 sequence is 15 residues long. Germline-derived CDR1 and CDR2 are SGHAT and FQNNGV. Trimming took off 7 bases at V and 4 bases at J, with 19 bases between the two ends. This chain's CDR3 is CASNSILNAGYGYTF. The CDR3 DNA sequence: TGTGCCAGCAATTCTATTCTCAACGCGGGCTATGGCTACACCTTC.

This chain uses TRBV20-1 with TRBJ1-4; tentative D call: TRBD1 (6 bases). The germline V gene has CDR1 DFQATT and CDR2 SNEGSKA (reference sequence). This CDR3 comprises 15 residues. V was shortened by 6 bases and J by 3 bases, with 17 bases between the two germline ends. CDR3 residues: CSALGQIRPNEKLFF. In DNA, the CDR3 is TGCAGTGCCCTCGGACAGATCCGACCTAATGAAAAACTGTTTTTT.

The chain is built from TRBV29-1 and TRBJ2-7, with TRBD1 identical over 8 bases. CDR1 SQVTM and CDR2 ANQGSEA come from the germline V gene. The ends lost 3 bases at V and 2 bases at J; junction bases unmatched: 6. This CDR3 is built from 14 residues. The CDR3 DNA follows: TGCAGCGTTGAGCCGGGACAGGAGCCCTACGAGCAGTACTTC. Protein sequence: CSVEPGQEPYEQYF.

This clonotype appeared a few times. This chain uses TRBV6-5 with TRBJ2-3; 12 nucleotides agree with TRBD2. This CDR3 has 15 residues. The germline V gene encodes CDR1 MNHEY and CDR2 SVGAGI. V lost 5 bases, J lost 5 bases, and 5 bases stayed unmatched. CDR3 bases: TGTGCCAGCAGTCGTGGGACTAGCGGGTTAGATACGCAGTATTTT. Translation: CASSRGTSGLDTQYF.

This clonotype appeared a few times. Here the CDR3 reads CASSSTLSGANVLTF. CDR3 in DNA: TGTGCCAGCAGCTCGACCCTATCTGGGGCCAACGTCCTGACTTTC. The V gene is TRBV12-3 or TRBV12-4, the J gene TRBJ2-6; the D is unclear. There are 15 residues in the CDR3. Trimming took off 6 bases at V and 1 base at J, with 10 bases between the two ends.

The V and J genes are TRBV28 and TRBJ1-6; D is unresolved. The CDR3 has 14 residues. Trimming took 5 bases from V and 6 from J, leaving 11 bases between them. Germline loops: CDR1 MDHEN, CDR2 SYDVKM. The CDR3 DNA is TGTGCCAGCAGTATGACCCCCTTTAATTCACCCCTCCACTTT. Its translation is CASSMTPFNSPLHF.

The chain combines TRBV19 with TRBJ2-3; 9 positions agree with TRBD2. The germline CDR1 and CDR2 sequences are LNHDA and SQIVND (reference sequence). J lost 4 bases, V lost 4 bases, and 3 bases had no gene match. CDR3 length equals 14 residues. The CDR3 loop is CASSKASGADTQYF. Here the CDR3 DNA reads TGTGCCAGTAGTAAAGCTAGCGGGGCAGATACGCAGTATTTT.

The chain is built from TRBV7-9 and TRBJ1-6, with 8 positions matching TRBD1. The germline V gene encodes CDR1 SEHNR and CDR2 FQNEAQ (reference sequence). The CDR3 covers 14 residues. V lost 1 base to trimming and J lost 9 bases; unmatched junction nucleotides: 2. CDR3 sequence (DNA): TGTGCCAGCAGCTTAGACAGGGGGAGTTCACCCCTCCACTTT. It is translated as CASSLDRGSSPLHF.

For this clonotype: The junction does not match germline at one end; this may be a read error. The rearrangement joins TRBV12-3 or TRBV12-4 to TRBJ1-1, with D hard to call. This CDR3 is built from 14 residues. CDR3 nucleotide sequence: TGTGCCATCAGTCCGCGGGCGATACGAGGCGGAGCTTTCTTT. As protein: CAISPRAIRGGAFF.

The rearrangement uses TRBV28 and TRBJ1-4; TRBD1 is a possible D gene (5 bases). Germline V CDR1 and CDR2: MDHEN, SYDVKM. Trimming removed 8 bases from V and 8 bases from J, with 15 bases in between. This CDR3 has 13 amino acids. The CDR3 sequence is CASGDQAEEKLFF. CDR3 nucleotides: TGTGCCAGCGGGGACCAAGCGGAGGAAAAACTGTTTTTT.

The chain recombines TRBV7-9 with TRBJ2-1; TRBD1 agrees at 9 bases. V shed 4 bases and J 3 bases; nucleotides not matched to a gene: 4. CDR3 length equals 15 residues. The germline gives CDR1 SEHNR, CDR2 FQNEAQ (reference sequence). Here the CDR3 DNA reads TGTGCCAGCAGCTCGGACAGGGGATACTACAATGAGCAGTTCTTC. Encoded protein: CASSSDRGYYNEQFF.

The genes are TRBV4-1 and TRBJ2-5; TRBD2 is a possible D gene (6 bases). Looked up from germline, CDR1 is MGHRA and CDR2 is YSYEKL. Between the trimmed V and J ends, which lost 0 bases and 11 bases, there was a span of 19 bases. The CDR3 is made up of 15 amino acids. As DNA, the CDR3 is TGCGCCAGCAGCCAAGAGGGCCGGACTACCAATGAGCAGTACTTC. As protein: CASSQEGRTTNEQYF.

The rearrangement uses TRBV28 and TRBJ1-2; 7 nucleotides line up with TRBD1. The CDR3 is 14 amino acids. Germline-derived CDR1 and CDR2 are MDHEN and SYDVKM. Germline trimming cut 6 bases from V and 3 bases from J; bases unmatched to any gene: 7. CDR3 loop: CASRATGSYYGYTF. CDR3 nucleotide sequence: TGTGCCAGCAGAGCGACAGGGTCCTACTATGGCTACACCTTC.

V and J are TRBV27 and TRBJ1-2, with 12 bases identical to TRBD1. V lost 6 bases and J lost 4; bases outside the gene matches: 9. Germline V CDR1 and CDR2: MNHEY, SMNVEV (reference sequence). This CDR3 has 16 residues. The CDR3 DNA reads TGTGCCAGCAGCCGTATCGGGACAGGGGGCCTCTATGGCTACACCTTC. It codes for CASSRIGTGGLYGYTF.

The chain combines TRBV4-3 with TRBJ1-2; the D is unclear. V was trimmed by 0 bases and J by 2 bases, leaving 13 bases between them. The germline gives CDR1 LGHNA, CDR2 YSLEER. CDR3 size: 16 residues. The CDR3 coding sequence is TGCGCCAGCAGCCAAGATGTCAGAGCCGACAACTATGGCTACACCTTC. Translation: CASSQDVRADNYGYTF.

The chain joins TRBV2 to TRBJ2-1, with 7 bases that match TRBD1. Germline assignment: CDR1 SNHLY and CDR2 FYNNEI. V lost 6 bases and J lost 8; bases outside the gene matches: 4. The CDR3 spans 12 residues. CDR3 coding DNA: TGTGCCAGCAGCGGGGACAGCGATGAGCAGTTCTTC. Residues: CASSGDSDEQFF. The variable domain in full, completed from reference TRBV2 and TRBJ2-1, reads EPEVTQTPSHQVTQMGQEVILRCVPISNHLYFYWYRQILGQKVEFLVSFYNNEISEKSEIFDDQFSVERPDGSNFTLKIRSTKLEDSAMYFCASSGDSDEQFFGPGTRLTVL.

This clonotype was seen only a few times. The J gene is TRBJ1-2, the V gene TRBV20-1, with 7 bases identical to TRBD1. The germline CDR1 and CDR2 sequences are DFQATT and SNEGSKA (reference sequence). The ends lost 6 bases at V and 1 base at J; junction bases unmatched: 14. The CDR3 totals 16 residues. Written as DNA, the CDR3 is TGCAGTGCAGATAGACCCGGGACAGAGATTAACTATGGCTACACCTTC. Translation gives CSADRPGTEINYGYTF.

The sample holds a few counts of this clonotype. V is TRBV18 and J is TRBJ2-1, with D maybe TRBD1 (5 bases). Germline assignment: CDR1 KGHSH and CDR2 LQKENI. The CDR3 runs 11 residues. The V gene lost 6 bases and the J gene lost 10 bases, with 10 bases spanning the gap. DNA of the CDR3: TGTGCCAGCTCCCAGAGGACAGAGCAGTTCTTC. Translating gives CASSQRTEQFF.

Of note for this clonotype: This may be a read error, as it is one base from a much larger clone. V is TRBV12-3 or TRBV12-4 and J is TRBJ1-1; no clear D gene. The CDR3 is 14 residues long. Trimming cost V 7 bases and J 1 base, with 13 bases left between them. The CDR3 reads CASTSFPKNTEAFF. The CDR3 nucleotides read TGTGCCAGCACAAGTTTCCCTAAGAACACTGAAGCTTTCTTT.

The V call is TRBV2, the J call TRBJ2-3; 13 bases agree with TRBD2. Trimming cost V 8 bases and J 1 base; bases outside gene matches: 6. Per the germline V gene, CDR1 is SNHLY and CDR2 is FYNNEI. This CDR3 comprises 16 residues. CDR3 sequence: CASGGTSGVRTDTQYF. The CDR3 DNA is TGTGCCAGCGGGGGGACTAGCGGGGTTCGCACAGATACGCAGTATTTT.

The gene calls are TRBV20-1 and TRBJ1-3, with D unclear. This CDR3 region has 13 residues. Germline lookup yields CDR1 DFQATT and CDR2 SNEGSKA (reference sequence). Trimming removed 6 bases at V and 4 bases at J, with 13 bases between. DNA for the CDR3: TGCAGTGCCCAAGGAGGGAGGGGAAACACCATATATTTT. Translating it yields CSAQGGRGNTIYF.

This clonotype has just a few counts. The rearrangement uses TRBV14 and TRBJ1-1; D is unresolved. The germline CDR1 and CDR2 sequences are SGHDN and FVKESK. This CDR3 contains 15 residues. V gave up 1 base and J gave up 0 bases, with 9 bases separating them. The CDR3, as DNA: TGTGCCAGCAGCCAAGGAGGGTTTATGAACACTGAAGCTTTCTTT. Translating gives CASSQGGFMNTEAFF. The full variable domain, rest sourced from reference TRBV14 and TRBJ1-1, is EAGVTQFPSHSVIEKGQTVTLRCDPISGHDNLYWYRRVMGKEIKFLLHFVKESKQDESGMPNNRFLAERTGGTYSTLKVQPAELEDSGVYFCASSQGGFMNTEAFFGQGTRLTVV.

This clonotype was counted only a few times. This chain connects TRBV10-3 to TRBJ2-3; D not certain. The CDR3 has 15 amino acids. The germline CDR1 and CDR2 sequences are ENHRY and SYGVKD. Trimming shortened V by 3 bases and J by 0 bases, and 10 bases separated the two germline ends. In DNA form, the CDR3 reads TGTGCCATCAGTGAAAAGGGATTGAGCACAGATACGCAGTATTTT. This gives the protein CAISEKGLSTDTQYF.

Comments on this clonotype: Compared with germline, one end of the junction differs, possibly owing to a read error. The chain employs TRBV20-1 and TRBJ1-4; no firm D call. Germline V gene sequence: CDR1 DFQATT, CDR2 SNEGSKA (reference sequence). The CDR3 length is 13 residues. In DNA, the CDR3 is TGCAGTGCTGGAGATGTCGAGGGCGAAAAACTGTTTTTT. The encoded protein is CSAGDVEGEKLFF.

This CDR3 reads CASSEGTRYGYTF. CDR3 coding DNA: TGTGCCAGCAGTGAAGGAACACGCTATGGCTACACCTTC. This chain connects TRBV6-1 to TRBJ1-2; no clear D gene. V lost 1 base to trimming and J lost 4 bases, with 7 bases between them. The CDR3 consists of 13 residues. Germline V gene data show CDR1 as MNHNS and CDR2 as SASEGT.